A selection of T cell receptor beta chains follows, all from one sample in a study of T cell responses to AZD1222 COVID-19 vaccine. Using immunoSEQ multiplex PCR, the repertoire was profiled, and TCRdb retains in-frame clones only, with some absent. The data show tens of thousands of clones, 75% to 90% seen once. This specimen consisted of peripheral blood, obtained on day 0 of MenACWY control vaccination. Receptors were obtained from an adult in good health. The CDR3 runs from the conserved cysteine through the conserved F or W. Each record gives: clone size, J gene, V gene, D gene, CDR3 DNA, CDR3 protein. The D gene is left open where the match is weak. Clone size is given for some rows only: seen once, a few or many times, or a class if the clone is expanded.

NA TRBJ1-4 TRBV4-1 NA TGCGCCAGCAGCCAAGGAATGGGGGGAGATGAAAAACTGTTTTTT CASSQGMGGDEKLFF
NA TRBJ1-3 TRBV11-2 NA TGTGCCAGCAGCTTCCCCGACCCGGGGTACGGAAACACCATATATTTT CASSFPDPGYGNTIYF
NA TRBJ1-3 TRBV6-1 NA TGTGCCAGCTCGAACGGTGCCTCTGGAAACACCATATATTTT CASSNGASGNTIYF
NA TRBJ1-1 TRBV10-3 NA TGTGCCATCAGTGAGTCGGGAGGTGAAGCTTTCTTT CAISESGGEAFF
NA TRBJ2-7 TRBV7-2 NA TGTGCCAGCAGCTTAGTCTTCTACGAGCAGTACTTC CASSLVFYEQYF
NA TRBJ1-2 TRBV19 NA TGTGCCAGTAGTATAGATTTACGGCGGGACGGCGCACTATATGGCTACACCTTC CASSIDLRRDGALYGYTF
NA TRBJ2-7 TRBV2 NA TGTGCCAGCAGTGTTGTGCCAGGGGTGGCGGGCGAGCAGTACTTC CASSVVPGVAGEQYF
NA TRBJ2-1 TRBV14 TRBD1 TGTGCCAGCAGCCAATGGGACAGCTCCTACAATGAGCAGTTCTTC CASSQWDSSYNEQFF
few TRBJ1-2 TRBV7-2 NA TGTGCCAGCACCCTGGGGAGGGATCGATCGATCTATGGCTACACCTTC CASTLGRDRSIYGYTF
NA TRBJ2-4 TRBV28 TRBD1 TGTGCCAGCAGGATCCCCTCACAGGGGAACATTCAGTACTTC CASRIPSQGNIQYF
once TRBJ2-1 TRBV28 TRBD2 TGTGCCAGCAGTTTAATGGGACTAGCGATGAATGAGCAGTTCTTC CASSLMGLAMNEQFF
NA TRBJ1-5 TRBV5-5 NA TGTGCCAGCAGCTTGACAGCGGGCAATCAGCCCCAGCATTTT CASSLTAGNQPQHF
few TRBJ1-2 TRBV6-6 NA TGTGCCAGCAGTTCGGTCAGGGCTAACTATGGCTACACCTTC CASSSVRANYGYTF
NA TRBJ1-1 TRBV14 NA TGTGCCAGCAGCCCCCTCAAGGCACAGCTTAACACTGAAGCTTTCTTT CASSPLKAQLNTEAFF
once TRBJ1-1 TRBV6-2/TRBV6-3 TRBD1 TGTGCCAGCAGTTATCGGGACAGGGTTAACACTGAAGCTTTCTTT CASSYRDRVNTEAFF
NA TRBJ1-1 TRBV28 NA TGTGCCAGCAGCCCCCCTCACCGGAACACTGAAGCTTTCTTT CASSPPHRNTEAFF
few TRBJ1-1 TRBV7-9 TRBD1 TGTGCCAGCAGCATAACAGGGGTCCCTGAAGCTTTCTTT CASSITGVPEAFF
NA TRBJ1-1 TRBV9 NA TGTGCCAGCAGCGCTCTCACCGGCACTGAAGCTTTCTTT CASSALTGTEAFF
NA TRBJ2-1 TRBV9 NA TGTGCCAGCAGCGTAGAAAGGGGAGCCTACAATGAGCAGTTCTTC CASSVERGAYNEQFF
NA TRBJ2-7 TRBV23-1 TRBD1 TGCGCCAGCGAGAGACAGGGGGCACGGGAGCAGTACTTC CASERQGAREQYF
once TRBJ1-5 TRBV19 NA TGTGCCAGTAGTGCAATACAGGGAGGACGGAGCAATCAGCCCCAGCATTTT CASSAIQGGRSNQPQHF
NA TRBJ1-1 TRBV6-2/TRBV6-3 TRBD1 TGTGCCAGCAGTTCTACAGGGGGCAGGACTGAAGCTTTCTTT CASSSTGGRTEAFF
NA TRBJ1-5 TRBV19 TRBD1 TGTGCCAGTAGTCGGGACAGGGAAGACCAGCCCCAGCATTTT CASSRDREDQPQHF
NA TRBJ2-7 TRBV7-8 TRBD2 TGTGCCAGCAGCTTGACGACTAGCGCCGACATGGAGCAGTACTTC CASSLTTSADMEQYF
NA TRBJ1-4 TRBV5-6 TRBD1 TGTGCCAGCAACTCCCCGGGACAGGGGAATGAAAAACTGTTTTTT CASNSPGQGNEKLFF
NA TRBJ1-5 TRBV12-3/TRBV12-4 NA TGTGCCAGCAGTTTAGGTCAGCCCCAGCATTTT CASSLGQPQHF